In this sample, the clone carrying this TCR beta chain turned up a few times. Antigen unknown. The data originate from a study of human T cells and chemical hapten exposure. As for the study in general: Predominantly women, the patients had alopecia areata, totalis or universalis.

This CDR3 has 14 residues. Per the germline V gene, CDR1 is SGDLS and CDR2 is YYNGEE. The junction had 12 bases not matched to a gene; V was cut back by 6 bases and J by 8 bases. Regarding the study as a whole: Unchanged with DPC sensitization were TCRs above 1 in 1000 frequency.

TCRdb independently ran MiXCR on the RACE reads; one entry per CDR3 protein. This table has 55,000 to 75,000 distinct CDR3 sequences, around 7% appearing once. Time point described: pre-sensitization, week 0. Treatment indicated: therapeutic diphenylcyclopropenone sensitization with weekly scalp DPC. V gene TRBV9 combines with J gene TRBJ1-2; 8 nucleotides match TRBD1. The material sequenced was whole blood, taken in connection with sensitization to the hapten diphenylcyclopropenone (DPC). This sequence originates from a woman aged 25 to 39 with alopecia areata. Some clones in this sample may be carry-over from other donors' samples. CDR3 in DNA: TGTGCCAGCACCCGGACAGGGCAGTCAAGAGGCTACACCTTC. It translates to CASTRTGQSRGYTF.